Each of the 3 T cell receptor beta chains below was sequenced from the same sample in a study of regulatory T cells in long-lasting Graves disease. Through Arm-PCR of CDR3 regions and iRepertoire HTBI primers, TCR beta libraries were built. TCRdb itself ran the multiplex PCR reads through MiXCR, one entry per CDR3 protein. In the table there are over 250,000 distinct CDR3 sequences, 20% to 25% of which are singletons. Time point given: persistent/refractory GD, antithyroid drugs over 5 years with positive TRAb. The TCR library was made from RNA that had been extracted from PBMCs in TRIzol. Specimen: peripheral blood mononuclear cells (PBMCs), collected when the disease was refractory, from a patient treated with antithyroid drugs. Source of these receptors: a female donor with Graves disease.

The genes are TRBV4-3 and TRBJ2-1, with 7 bases fitting TRBD2. V was clipped by 0 bases and J by 6 bases; unmatched bases: 8. CDR3 length equals 16 residues. CDR1 is LGHNA, CDR2 YSLEER, per germline. CDR3 protein: CASSQDWEGLLNEQFF. As DNA, the CDR3 is TGCGCCAGCAGCCAAGATTGGGAGGGACTACTCAATGAGCAGTTCTTC.

This chain uses TRBV19 with TRBJ2-2, with TRBD1 matching over 8 bases. Germline loops: CDR1 LNHDA, CDR2 SQIVND (reference sequence). This CDR3 is 14 amino acids long. Trimming took 6 bases from V and 8 from J; bases not matched to a gene: 8. The CDR3 DNA is TGTGCCAGTAGCGGGACAGGAGGTCGGGGGGAGCTGTTTTTT. Its translation: CASSGTGGRGELFF.

This clonotype was recorded at least ten times. J is TRBJ2-7 and V is TRBV29-1; D unclear. The CDR3 sequence is 12 residues long. CDR1 is SQVTM and CDR2 is ANQGSEA in the germline V gene. Trimming shortened V by 4 bases and J by 4 bases, and 11 bases separated the two germline ends. CDR3 residues: CSVGPGHYEQYF. The CDR3 bases are TGCAGCGTTGGCCCCGGTCATTACGAGCAGTACTTC.